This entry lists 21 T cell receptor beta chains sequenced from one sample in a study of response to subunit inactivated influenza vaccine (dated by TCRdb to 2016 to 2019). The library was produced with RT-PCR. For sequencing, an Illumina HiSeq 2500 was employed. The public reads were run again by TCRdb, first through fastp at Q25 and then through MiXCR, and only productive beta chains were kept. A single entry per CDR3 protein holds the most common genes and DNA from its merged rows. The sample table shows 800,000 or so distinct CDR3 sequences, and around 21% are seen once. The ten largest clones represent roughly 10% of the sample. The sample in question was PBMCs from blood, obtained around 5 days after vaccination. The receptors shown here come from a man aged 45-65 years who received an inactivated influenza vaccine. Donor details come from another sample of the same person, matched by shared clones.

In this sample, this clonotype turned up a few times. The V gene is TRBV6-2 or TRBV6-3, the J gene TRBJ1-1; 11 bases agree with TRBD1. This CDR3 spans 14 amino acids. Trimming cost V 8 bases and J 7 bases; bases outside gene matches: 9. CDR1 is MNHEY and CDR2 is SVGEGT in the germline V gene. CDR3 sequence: CASRTGGWRSEAFF. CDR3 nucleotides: TGTGCCAGCCGGACAGGGGGCTGGAGAAGTGAAGCTTTCTTT.

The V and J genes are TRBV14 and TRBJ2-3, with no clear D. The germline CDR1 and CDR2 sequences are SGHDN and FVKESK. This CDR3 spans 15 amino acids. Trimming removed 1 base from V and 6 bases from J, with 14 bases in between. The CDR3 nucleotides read TGTGCCAGCAGCCAAGGAATGTTCGTATCGGATACGCAGTATTTT. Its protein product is CASSQGMFVSDTQYF. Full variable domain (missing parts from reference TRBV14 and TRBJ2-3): EAGVTQFPSHSVIEKGQTVTLRCDPISGHDNLYWYRRVMGKEIKFLLHFVKESKQDESGMPNNRFLAERTGGTYSTLKVQPAELEDSGVYFCASSQGMFVSDTQYFGPGTRLTVL.

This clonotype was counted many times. The CDR3 coding sequence is TGTGCCAGCAGCCTCCTAGGCTCCTACGAGCAGTACTTC. This translates into CASSLLGSYEQYF. The chain links TRBV14 to TRBJ2-7; no definite D call. The germline CDR1 and CDR2 sequences are SGHDN and FVKESK. Trimming removed 4 bases at V and 0 bases at J, with 7 bases between. This CDR3 is built from 13 residues.

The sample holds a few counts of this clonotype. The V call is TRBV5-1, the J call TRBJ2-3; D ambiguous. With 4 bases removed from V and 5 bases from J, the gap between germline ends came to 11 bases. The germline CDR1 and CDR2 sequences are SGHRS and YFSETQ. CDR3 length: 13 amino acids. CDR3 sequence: CASSTGRRDTQYF. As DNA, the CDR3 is TGCGCCAGCAGCACTGGACGGAGAGATACGCAGTATTTT.

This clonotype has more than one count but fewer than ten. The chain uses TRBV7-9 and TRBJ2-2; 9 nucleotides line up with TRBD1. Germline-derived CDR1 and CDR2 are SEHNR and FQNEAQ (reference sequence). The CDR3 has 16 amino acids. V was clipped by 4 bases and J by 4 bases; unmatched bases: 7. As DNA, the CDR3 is TGTGCCAGCAGCTCCCAAGACAGGGGGAGCACCGGGGAGCTGTTTTTT. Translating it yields CASSSQDRGSTGELFF. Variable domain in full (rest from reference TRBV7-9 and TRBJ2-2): DTGVSQNPRHKITKRGQNVTFRCDPISEHNRLYWYRQTLGQGPEFLTYFQNEAQLEKSRLLSDRFSAERPKGSFSTLEIQRTEQGDSAMYLCASSSQDRGSTGELFFGEGSRLTVL.

The CDR3 is CASSSTYPGRLADTEAFF. In DNA form, the CDR3 reads TGCGCCAGCAGCTCCACCTACCCGGGACGGCTGGCGGACACTGAAGCTTTCTTT. V gene TRBV5-1 combines with J gene TRBJ1-1, with D perhaps TRBD1 (5 bases). The V and J ends lost 3 bases and 3 bases respectively, with 24 bases between them. The CDR3 extends over 18 amino acids. Germline V gene sequence: CDR1 SGHRS, CDR2 YFSETQ.

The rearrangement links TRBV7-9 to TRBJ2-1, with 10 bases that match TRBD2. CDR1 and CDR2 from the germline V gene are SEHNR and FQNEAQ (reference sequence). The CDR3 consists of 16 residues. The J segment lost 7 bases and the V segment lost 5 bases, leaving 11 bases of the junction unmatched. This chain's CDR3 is CASSETAGLARNEQFF. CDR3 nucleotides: TGTGCCAGCAGCGAAACCGCGGGACTAGCGAGAAATGAGCAGTTCTTC.

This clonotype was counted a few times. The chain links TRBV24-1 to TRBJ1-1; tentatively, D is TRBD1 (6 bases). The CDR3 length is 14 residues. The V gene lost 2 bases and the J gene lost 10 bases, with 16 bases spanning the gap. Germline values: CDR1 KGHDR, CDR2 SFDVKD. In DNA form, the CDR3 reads TGTGCCACCAGTGATTCTGCGTCCACCAGGGGAGCTTTCTTT. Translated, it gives CATSDSASTRGAFF.

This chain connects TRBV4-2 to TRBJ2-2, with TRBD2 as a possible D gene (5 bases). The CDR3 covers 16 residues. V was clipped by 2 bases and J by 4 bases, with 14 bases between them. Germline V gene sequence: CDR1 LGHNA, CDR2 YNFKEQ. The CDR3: CASSQSGVSATGELFF. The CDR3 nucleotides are TGTGCCAGCAGCCAAAGTGGGGTTAGCGCCACCGGGGAGCTGTTTTTT.

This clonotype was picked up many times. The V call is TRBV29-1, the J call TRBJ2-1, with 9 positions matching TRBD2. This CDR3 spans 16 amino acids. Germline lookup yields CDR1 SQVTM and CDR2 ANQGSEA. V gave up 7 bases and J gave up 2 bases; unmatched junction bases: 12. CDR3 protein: CSGSSHIAGAYNEQFF. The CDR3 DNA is TGCAGCGGTTCATCCCACATAGCGGGAGCCTACAATGAGCAGTTCTTC.

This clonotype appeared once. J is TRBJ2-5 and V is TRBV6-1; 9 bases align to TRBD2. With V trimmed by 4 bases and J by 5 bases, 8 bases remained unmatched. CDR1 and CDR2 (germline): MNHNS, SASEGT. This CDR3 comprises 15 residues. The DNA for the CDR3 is TGTGCCAGCAGTGGTAGCGGGAGTGCGGGTGAGACCCAGTACTTC. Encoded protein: CASSGSGSAGETQYF.

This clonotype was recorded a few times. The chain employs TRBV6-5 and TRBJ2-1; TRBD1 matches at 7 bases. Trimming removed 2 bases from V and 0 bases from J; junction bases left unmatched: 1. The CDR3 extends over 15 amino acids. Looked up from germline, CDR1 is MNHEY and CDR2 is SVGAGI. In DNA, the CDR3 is TGTGCCAGCAGTTACGAGGGGGCCTCCTACAATGAGCAGTTCTTC. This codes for CASSYEGASYNEQFF.

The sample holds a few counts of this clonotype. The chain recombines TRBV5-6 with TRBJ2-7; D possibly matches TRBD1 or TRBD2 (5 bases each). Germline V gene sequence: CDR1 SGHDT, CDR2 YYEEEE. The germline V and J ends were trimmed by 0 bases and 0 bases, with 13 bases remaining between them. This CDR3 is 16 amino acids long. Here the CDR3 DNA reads TGTGCCAGCAGCTTGGCGGGGCGGTTAGGCTCCTACGAGCAGTACTTC. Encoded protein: CASSLAGRLGSYEQYF.

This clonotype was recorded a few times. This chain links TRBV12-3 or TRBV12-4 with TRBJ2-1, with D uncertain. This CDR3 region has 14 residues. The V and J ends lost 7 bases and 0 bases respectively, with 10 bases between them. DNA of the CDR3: TGTGCCAGCACCCTTTCCATCTCCTACAATGAGCAGTTCTTC. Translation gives CASTLSISYNEQFF.

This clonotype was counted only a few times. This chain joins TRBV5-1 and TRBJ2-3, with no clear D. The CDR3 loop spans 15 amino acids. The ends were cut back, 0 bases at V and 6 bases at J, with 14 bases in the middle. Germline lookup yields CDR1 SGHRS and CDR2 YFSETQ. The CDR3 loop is CASSLGQVKSDTQYF. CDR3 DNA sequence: TGCGCCAGCAGCTTGGGGCAGGTTAAGAGCGATACGCAGTATTTT.

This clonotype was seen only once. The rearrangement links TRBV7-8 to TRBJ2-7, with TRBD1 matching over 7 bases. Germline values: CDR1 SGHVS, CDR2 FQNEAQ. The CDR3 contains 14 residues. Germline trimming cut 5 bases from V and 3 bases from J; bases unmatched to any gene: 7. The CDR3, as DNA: TGTGCCAGCAGCACGACAGGGCGCCTCTACGAGCAGTACTTC. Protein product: CASSTTGRLYEQYF.

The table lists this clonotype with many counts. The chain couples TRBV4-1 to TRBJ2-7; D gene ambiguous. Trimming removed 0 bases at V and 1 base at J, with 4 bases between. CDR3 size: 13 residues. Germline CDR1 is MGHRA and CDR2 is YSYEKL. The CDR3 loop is CASSQERSYEQYF. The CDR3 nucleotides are TGCGCCAGCAGCCAAGAACGTTCCTACGAGCAGTACTTC.

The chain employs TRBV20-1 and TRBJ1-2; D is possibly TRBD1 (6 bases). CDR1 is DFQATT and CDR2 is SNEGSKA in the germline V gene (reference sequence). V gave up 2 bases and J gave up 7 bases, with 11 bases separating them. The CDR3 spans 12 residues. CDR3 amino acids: CSARPGASGYTF. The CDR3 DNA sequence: TGCAGTGCTAGACCAGGGGCGAGTGGCTACACCTTC.

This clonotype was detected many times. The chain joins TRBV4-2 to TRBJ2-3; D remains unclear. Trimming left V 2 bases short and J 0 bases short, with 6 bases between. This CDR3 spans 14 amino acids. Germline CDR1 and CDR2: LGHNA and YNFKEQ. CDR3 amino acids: CASSQIGSTDTQYF. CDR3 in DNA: TGTGCCAGCAGCCAAATCGGTAGCACAGATACGCAGTATTTT.

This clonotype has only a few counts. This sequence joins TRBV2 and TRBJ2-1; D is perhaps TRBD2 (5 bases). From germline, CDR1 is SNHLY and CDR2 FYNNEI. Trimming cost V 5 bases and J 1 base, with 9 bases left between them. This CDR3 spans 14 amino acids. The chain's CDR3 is CASSLARSYNEQFF. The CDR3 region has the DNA TGTGCCAGCAGTCTAGCCAGGTCCTACAATGAGCAGTTCTTC.

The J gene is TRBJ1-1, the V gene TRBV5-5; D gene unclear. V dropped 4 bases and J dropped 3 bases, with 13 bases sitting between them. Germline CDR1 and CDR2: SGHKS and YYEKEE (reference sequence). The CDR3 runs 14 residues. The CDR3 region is CASSLLQLDTEAFF. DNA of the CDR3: TGTGCCAGCAGCCTACTACAACTAGACACTGAAGCTTTCTTT.